This TCR beta chain came from a study of blood T cell repertoires in COVID-19. Germline CDR1 is GTSNPN and CDR2 is SVGIG (reference sequence). CDR3 length: 14 residues. The V and J ends lost 1 base and 2 bases respectively, with 9 bases between them. Regarding this clone: The same CDR3 is also encoded by other DNA sequences in this sample.

Authors' data handling: By means of reference gene primer amplification, nucleated cell counts were estimated. Method: immunoSEQ multiplex PCR; TCRdb's copy keeps in-frame clones and lacks some. Clone size and the V and J calls come from that table; the DNA yielded D and trimming. The sample shows approximately 230,000 clones, 80% to 90% of them seen only once. This chain joins TRBV30 and TRBJ1-5; the D is unclear. The sample was peripheral blood. The sequence derives from an elderly man with acute or convalescent COVID-19. The CDR3 spells CAWSAGTGNQPQHF. The CDR3 region has the DNA TGTGCCTGGAGTGCAGGAACTGGCAATCAGCCCCAGCATTTT.